This T cell receptor beta chain was sequenced in a study of blood T cell repertoires in COVID-19. Whole-study context: Italy, Spain and the United States were the sources of the convalescent and acute COVID-19 samples. PBMCs, B-cell-depleted T cells, or T cells were the source of the cDNA or gDNA that made up the material.

The CDR3 contains 19 residues. Unmatched junction bases numbered 12, after V lost 4 bases and J lost 0 bases. Germline values: CDR1 SGHAT, CDR2 FQNNGV. Libraries were prepared by immunoSEQ multiplex PCR; TCRdb keeps only in-frame clonotypes and omits some of them. The profile shows tens of thousands of clones, more than 75% of them singletons. Sequenced input: peripheral blood. This clonotype originated in a human donor in a cohort sampled during active COVID-19. The rearrangement uses TRBV11-2 and TRBJ1-6, with 7 bases lining up with TRBD1. CDR3 loop: CASSSKGAELSSYNSPLHF. The CDR3 DNA follows: TGTGCCAGCAGCTCTAAGGGGGCCGAACTGAGCTCCTATAATTCACCCCTCCACTTT.